The 32 T cell receptor beta chains below were found in one sample sequenced in a study of OX40 agonist ivuxolimab in advanced cancers. This table comes from immunoSEQ multiplex PCR, and its TCRdb copy is limited to in-frame clones, with some not included. Of more than 65,000 clones listed, roughly three quarters are singletons. Sequences were derived from CD4+ or CD8+ T cells sorted from blood, sampled in a trial of the OX40 agonist ivuxolimab. The receptor set was obtained from an adult with an advanced solid tumor such as melanoma, head and neck, liver or kidney cancer.

The V call is TRBV7-2, the J call TRBJ2-7; 10 bases line up with TRBD1. The CDR3 runs 14 residues. The germline gives CDR1 SGHTA, CDR2 FQGNSA. V lost 6 bases, J lost 9 bases, and 11 bases stayed unmatched. The CDR3 here is CASSPIRDRGVQYF. As DNA, the CDR3 is TGTGCCAGCAGTCCCATTAGGGACAGGGGTGTGCAGTACTTC. The full variable domain, with the rest looked up from reference TRBV7-2 and TRBJ2-7, is GAGVSQSPSNKVTEKGKDVELRCDPISGHTALYWYRQSLGQGLEFLIYFQGNSAPDKSGLPSDRFSAERTGGSVSTLTIQRTQQEDSAVYLCASSPIRDRGVQYFGPGTRLTVT.

The table lists this clone with a few counts. The rearrangement joins TRBV7-2 to TRBJ2-7; D gene ambiguous. Between the trimmed V and J ends, which lost 4 bases and 7 bases, there was a span of 11 bases. Germline V gives CDR1 SGHTA, CDR2 FQGNSA. The CDR3 has 12 amino acids. As DNA, the CDR3 is TGTGCCAGCAGCTCCCTCCTGGGGGAGCAGTACTTC. It codes for CASSSLLGEQYF.

This sequence joins TRBV7-8 and TRBJ1-4, with 8 bases aligning to TRBD1. From germline, CDR1 is SGHVS and CDR2 FQNEAQ. The CDR3 has 15 residues. V was pared by 1 base and J by 7 bases, with 5 bases of the junction left unmatched. The CDR3 DNA is TGTGCCAGCAGCTTAGTGGGGACAGGTCGTGAAAAACTGTTTTTT. The encoded protein is CASSLVGTGREKLFF.

The chain combines TRBV19 with TRBJ2-5; tentative D call: TRBD2 (6 bases). This CDR3 is 20 amino acids long. CDR1 is LNHDA, CDR2 SQIVND, per germline (reference sequence). Trimming stripped 3 bases from V and 10 bases from J, with 36 bases between. The CDR3 spells CASSMAAGTSEQGNKRVQYF. CDR3 nucleotides: TGTGCCAGTAGTATGGCCGCGGGGACGAGCGAACAAGGGAACAAGAGGGTCCAGTACTTC.

This rearrangement joins TRBV7-3 to TRBJ2-1; 8 nucleotides agree with TRBD1. V lost 3 bases and J lost 0; bases outside the gene matches: 13. CDR1 SGHTA and CDR2 FQGTGA come from the germline V gene. The CDR3 loop spans 19 amino acids. The CDR3 nucleotides are TGTGCCAGCAGCTTGGGCCCCTCAGGACAGGGTACCTCCTACAATGAGCAGTTCTTC. Its translation: CASSLGPSGQGTSYNEQFF. Complete variable domain (other parts from reference TRBV7-3 and TRBJ2-1): GAGVSQTPSNKVTEKGKYVELRCDPISGHTALYWYRQSLGQGPEFLIYFQGTGAADDSGLPNDRFFAVRPEGSVSTLKIQRTERGDSAVYLCASSLGPSGQGTSYNEQFFGPGTRLTVL.

V and J are TRBV2 and TRBJ1-3, with D perhaps TRBD1 (6 bases). CDR1 and CDR2 (germline): SNHLY, FYNNEI. The V end was cut by 7 bases, the J end by 0 bases, with 13 bases between. CDR3 length: 15 amino acids. The CDR3 reads CASTTDRISGNTIYF. For the CDR3, the DNA is TGTGCCAGCACCACGGACAGAATCTCTGGAAACACCATATATTTT.

The chain recombines TRBV30 with TRBJ1-5; D is ambiguous. In germline, CDR1 is GTSNPN, CDR2 SVGIG (reference sequence). Trimming cost V 6 bases and J 6 bases, with 15 bases left between them. The CDR3 spans 13 residues. This CDR3 reads CACSDSAGQPQHF. The CDR3 nucleotides read TGTGCCTGCTCGGACTCGGCGGGTCAGCCCCAGCATTTT.

This sequence joins TRBV15 and TRBJ2-7, with D unresolved. CDR1 LNHNV and CDR2 YYDKDF come from the germline V gene (reference sequence). The CDR3 sequence is 15 residues long. V was trimmed by 1 base and J by 0 bases, leaving 10 bases between them. The CDR3 is CATSRGGGTSYEQYF. CDR3 bases: TGTGCCACCAGCAGAGGAGGTGGCACCTCCTACGAGCAGTACTTC.

The V gene is TRBV5-6, the J gene TRBJ1-3; TRBD1 matches 9 bases. The CDR3 contains 15 residues. The V gene's germline CDR1 is SGHDT and CDR2 YYEEEE. Trimming at V came to 0 bases and at J to 4 bases, leaving 2 bases not matched to a gene. CDR3 residues: CASSLAGTGGNTIYF. In DNA form, the CDR3 reads TGTGCCAGCAGCTTGGCGGGGACAGGGGGAAACACCATATATTTT.

V and J are TRBV10-3 and TRBJ1-5; D not resolved. CDR3 length equals 14 residues. The germline gives CDR1 ENHRY, CDR2 SYGVKD. Trimming pared 8 bases from V and 3 bases from J, leaving 14 bases between. The DNA of the CDR3 is TGTGCCATCGGGCAGGCTGCCGACAATCAGCCCCAGCATTTT. This sequence encodes CAIGQAADNQPQHF.

CDR3 coding DNA: TGTGCCAGCAGTTTAACCCCTCCGCACAGGGCCTACAATCAGCCCCAGCATTTT. Translated, it gives CASSLTPPHRAYNQPQHF. The chain couples TRBV27 to TRBJ1-5, with a weak D call TRBD1 (6 bases). V was clipped by 2 bases and J by 3 bases, with 20 bases between them. The germline gives CDR1 MNHEY, CDR2 SMNVEV (reference sequence). The CDR3 runs to 18 residues.

The gene calls are TRBV4-3 and TRBJ2-2; no firm D call. The CDR3 has 14 residues. Germline V gene data show CDR1 as LGHNA and CDR2 as YSLEER. Trimming stripped 0 bases from V and 6 bases from J, with 8 bases between. DNA for the CDR3: TGCGCCAGCAGCCAAGAGCCAATGGCCGGGGAGCTGTTTTTT. Encoded protein: CASSQEPMAGELFF.

The V and J genes are TRBV23-1 and TRBJ2-3; no firm D call. TRBV23-1 is assigned to the ORF class and has an uncertain function. The CDR3 runs 17 residues. With 4 bases removed from V and 2 bases from J, the gap between germline ends came to 19 bases. The CDR3 nucleotides read TGCGCCAGCAGTCCATTGCCCCGGAGAAAATTCACAGATACGCAGTATTTT. Amino acids: CASSPLPRRKFTDTQYF.

V usage is TRBV10-2 and J usage is TRBJ1-2; 10 nucleotides align to TRBD1. Germline V CDR1 and CDR2: WSHSY, SAAADI. The CDR3 loop spans 16 amino acids. Trimming at V came to 10 bases and at J to 1 base, leaving 12 bases not matched to a gene. In nucleotides, the CDR3 is TGCGCCATCGACTCAGACAGGGGGCGACGTAACTATGGCTACACCTTC. Its protein is CAIDSDRGRRNYGYTF.

This chain joins TRBV20-1 and TRBJ1-5; no clear D gene. There are 11 residues in the CDR3. Trimming stripped 5 bases from V and 4 bases from J, with 6 bases between. Germline V gene data show CDR1 as DFQATT and CDR2 as SNEGSKA (reference sequence). CDR3 loop: CSAAENQPQHF. In nucleotides, the CDR3 is TGCAGTGCTGCAGAAAATCAGCCCCAGCATTTT.

The V call is TRBV28, the J call TRBJ1-5; a possible D gene is TRBD1 (5 bases). V shed 6 bases and J shed 3 bases, with 15 bases lying between them. In germline, CDR1 is MDHEN, CDR2 SYDVKM. The CDR3 is 15 amino acids. The CDR3 bases are TGTGCCAGCAGCGACGGCGGGACGGTCAATCAGCCCCAGCATTTT. It is translated as CASSDGGTVNQPQHF.

V usage is TRBV7-2 and J usage is TRBJ2-1; no reliable D call. V was shortened by 0 bases and J by 10 bases, with 4 bases between the two germline ends. This CDR3 is 11 amino acids long. Germline CDR1 and CDR2: SGHTA and FQGNSA. CDR3 coding DNA: TGTGCCAGCAGCTTAGCGTTGGAGCAGTTCTTC. This gives the protein CASSLALEQFF.

The CDR3 sequence: CASSGRGTIYF. The CDR3 DNA reads TGCGCCAGCAGTGGGCGAGGAACCATATATTTT. V and J are TRBV10-2 and TRBJ1-3; D remains ambiguous. The V gene's germline CDR1 is WSHSY and CDR2 SAAADI. The CDR3 loop spans 11 amino acids. V lost 4 bases and J lost 10, with 8 bases in between.

This chain joins TRBV11-2 and TRBJ2-5; D could derive from TRBD1 or TRBD2 (6 bases each). CDR3 length: 15 residues. Germline loops: CDR1 SGHAT, CDR2 FQNNGV. V was cut by 4 bases and J by 2 bases, with 14 bases left in between. CDR3 sequence reads: CASSSRGGFQETQYF. DNA of the CDR3: TGTGCCAGCAGCTCCCGAGGGGGGTTTCAAGAGACCCAGTACTTC.

The rearrangement uses TRBV5-1 and TRBJ1-6; 9 nucleotides line up with TRBD1. V lost 4 bases to trimming and J lost 7 bases; unmatched junction nucleotides: 6. CDR1 SGHRS and CDR2 YFSETQ come from the germline V gene. CDR3 size: 15 residues. This CDR3 is CASSLGQGQNSPLHF. CDR3 in DNA: TGCGCCAGCAGCCTAGGACAGGGGCAGAATTCACCCCTCCACTTT. The full variable domain, in which reference TRBV5-1 and TRBJ1-6 provide the parts outside the CDR3, is KAGVTQTPRYLIKTRGQQVTLSCSPISGHRSVSWYQQTPGQGLQFLFEYFSETQRNKGNFPGRFSGRQFSNSRSEMNVSTLELGDSALYLCASSLGQGQNSPLHFGNGTRLTVT.

V usage is TRBV14 and J usage is TRBJ2-5; D is perhaps TRBD1 (5 bases). Trimming took 1 base from V and 7 from J, leaving 7 bases between them. This CDR3 comprises 12 residues. Germline V lookup: CDR1 SGHDN, CDR2 FVKESK. CDR3 in amino acids: CASSQVRATQYF. The CDR3 DNA reads TGTGCCAGCAGCCAAGTCAGGGCGACCCAGTACTTC. Filled out from reference TRBV14 and TRBJ2-5, the complete variable domain reads EAGVTQFPSHSVIEKGQTVTLRCDPISGHDNLYWYRRVMGKEIKFLLHFVKESKQDESGMPNNRFLAERTGGTYSTLKVQPAELEDSGVYFCASSQVRATQYFGPGTRLLVL.

V is TRBV7-2 and J is TRBJ1-4; D gene unclear. Germline V gene sequence: CDR1 SGHTA, CDR2 FQGNSA. Trimming cost V 7 bases and J 5 bases, with 14 bases left between them. This CDR3 is built from 14 residues. The DNA of the CDR3 is TGTGCCAGCACCCGAGCCGGGCAGAATGAAAAACTGTTTTTT. It is translated as CASTRAGQNEKLFF.

This sequence joins TRBV5-1 and TRBJ2-6; D remains ambiguous. From germline, CDR1 is SGHRS and CDR2 YFSETQ. The CDR3 extends over 17 amino acids. V was cut by 7 bases and J by 0 bases, with 17 bases left in between. CDR3 DNA: TGCGCCAGCCACCAGCAGTTACCATACTCTGGGGCCAACGTCCTGACTTTC. Translated: CASHQQLPYSGANVLTF.

The chain recombines TRBV6-5 with TRBJ2-2; the match to TRBD2 covers 7 bases. The V and J ends lost 4 bases and 8 bases, in that order; junction bases with no gene match: 4. This CDR3 has 13 residues. The V gene's germline CDR1 is MNHEY and CDR2 SVGAGI. CDR3 residues: CASSSGTIGELFF. In nucleotides, the CDR3 is TGTGCCAGCAGTTCCGGGACTATTGGGGAGCTGTTTTTT.

The V call is TRBV28, the J call TRBJ1-2; D is uncertain. The V end was cut by 3 bases, the J end by 0 bases, with 11 bases between. Germline CDR1 is MDHEN and CDR2 is SYDVKM. CDR3 length equals 15 residues. For the CDR3, the DNA is TGTGCCAGCAGTTTTGTGGCGGCTACTAACTATGGCTACACCTTC. Translation gives CASSFVAATNYGYTF.

The gene calls are TRBV6-6 and TRBJ2-7; D remains ambiguous. This CDR3 has 13 amino acids. Trimming removed 5 bases from V and 4 bases from J, with 12 bases in between. Germline V CDR1 and CDR2: MNHNY, SVGAGI (reference sequence). The CDR3 DNA reads as TGTGCCAGCAGTAAACCCGACCGATACGAGCAGTACTTC. Amino acids: CASSKPDRYEQYF.

The chain links TRBV6-1 to TRBJ1-1; TRBD1 matches 9 bases. Germline V gene data show CDR1 as MNHNS and CDR2 as SASEGT. This CDR3 spans 15 amino acids. Trimming cost V 6 bases and J 1 base; bases outside gene matches: 6. The CDR3 spells CASRPGQGTNTEAFF. The CDR3 nucleotides are TGTGCCAGCAGGCCGGGACAGGGTACGAACACTGAAGCTTTCTTT.

This chain joins TRBV19 and TRBJ2-6; TRBD2 matches at 7 bases. There are 18 residues in the CDR3. CDR1 is LNHDA and CDR2 is SQIVND in the germline V gene (reference sequence). After removal of 3 bases from V and 1 base from J, the junction contained 9 bases not matched to a gene. The CDR3 reads CASSIGVAGYSGANVLTF. As DNA, the CDR3 is TGTGCCAGTAGTATTGGTGTAGCGGGTTATTCTGGGGCCAACGTCCTGACTTTC.

The V call is TRBV11-2, the J call TRBJ2-5; no clear D. With the DNA end fitting TRBJ2-7 better, the J assignment may be wrong. CDR3 length equals 15 residues. CDR1 SGHAT and CDR2 FQNNGV come from the germline V gene. CDR3 coding DNA: TGTGCCAGCAGCTTGGGTCTAGGGATAGGGTACGAGCAGTACTTC. Protein: CASSLGLGIGYEQYF.

This clone was observed a handful of times. The chain couples TRBV28 to TRBJ1-4; TRBD1 is a possible D gene (6 bases). The CDR3 has 15 amino acids. Germline V gene data show CDR1 as MDHEN and CDR2 as SYDVKM. V lost 5 bases, J lost 7 bases, and 17 bases lay in between. The CDR3: CASSLPGQSFEKLFF. Here the CDR3 DNA reads TGTGCCAGCAGTCTACCGGGACAAAGTTTTGAAAAACTGTTTTTT.

V is TRBV19 and J is TRBJ2-1, with D possibly TRBD2 on 7 matching bases. There are 15 residues in the CDR3. Germline V gene data show CDR1 as LNHDA and CDR2 as SQIVND (reference sequence). Trimming shortened V by 0 bases and J by 7 bases, and 13 bases separated the two germline ends. CDR3 DNA sequence: TGTGCCAGTAGTATAGATCGCAGGGGAGGGAATGAGCAGTTCTTC. This translates into CASSIDRRGGNEQFF.

This clone was seen a single time. The chain's CDR3 is CASSPLRQIPGIQYF. The DNA of the CDR3 is TGTGCCAGCAGTCCCCTTCGACAGATTCCGGGCATTCAGTACTTC. The V gene is TRBV28, the J gene TRBJ2-4; possible D gene TRBD1, 5 bases. Germline CDR1 is MDHEN and CDR2 is SYDVKM. Trimming took 5 bases from V and 9 from J, leaving 20 bases between them. The CDR3 spans 15 residues.